The 29 T cell receptor beta chains below were found in one sample sequenced in a study of blood T cell repertoires in COVID-19. The method was immunoSEQ multiplex PCR; TCRdb's version includes in-frame clones alone and lacks a portion of them. The table has about 220,000 clones, roughly 80% seen once. Sequenced material: peripheral blood. The receptors derive from a human donor in a cohort sampled during active COVID-19.

The chain combines TRBV5-1 with TRBJ1-1, with a possible D match to TRBD1 (5 bases). The CDR3 runs to 13 residues. V lost 7 bases, J lost 0 bases, and 10 bases lay in between. The V gene's germline CDR1 is SGHRS and CDR2 YFSETQ. The CDR3 spells CASCGTLNTEAFF. CDR3 in DNA: TGCGCCAGCTGCGGGACGTTGAACACTGAAGCTTTCTTT.

The genes are TRBV19 and TRBJ2-1; 11 bases align to TRBD2. Germline-derived CDR1 and CDR2 are LNHDA and SQIVND (reference sequence). Germline trimming cut 6 bases from V and 5 bases from J; bases unmatched to any gene: 3. The length of the CDR3 is 14 residues. The CDR3 spells CASRLAGGNNEQFF. The CDR3 DNA sequence: TGTGCCAGTAGGCTAGCGGGAGGTAACAATGAGCAGTTCTTC.

The chain recombines TRBV18 with TRBJ1-2; 7 bases match TRBD1. This CDR3 comprises 13 residues. Germline values: CDR1 KGHSH, CDR2 LQKENI. The trim removed 4 bases at V and 4 bases at J, leaving 3 bases unmatched. The CDR3 nucleotides are TGTGCCAGCTCACAGGGGGCCGGCTATGGCTACACCTTC. This gives the protein CASSQGAGYGYTF.

The chain recombines TRBV7-2 with TRBJ2-7, with a tentative D call TRBD2 (6 bases). The length of the CDR3 is 14 residues. The germline V gene encodes CDR1 SGHTA and CDR2 FQGNSA. The ends were cut back, 0 bases at V and 1 base at J, with 7 bases in the middle. The CDR3 nucleotides read TGTGCCAGCAGCTTAGCGGGACTTTCCTACGAGCAGTACTTC. This sequence encodes CASSLAGLSYEQYF.

CDR3 sequence: CASSSLGRVAGYTF. The CDR3 DNA sequence: TGTGCCAGCAGTTCCCTGGGCAGGGTAGCTGGCTACACCTTC. The rearrangement links TRBV27 to TRBJ1-2; a possible D gene is TRBD1 (5 bases). CDR1 MNHEY and CDR2 SMNVEV come from the germline V gene (reference sequence). CDR3 length equals 14 residues. The ends were cut back, 4 bases at V and 7 bases at J, with 16 bases in the middle.

The chain employs TRBV12-5 and TRBJ1-3, with D possibly being TRBD1 (5 bases). The CDR3 loop spans 14 amino acids. Germline V lookup: CDR1 LGHNT, CDR2 FRNRAP. V lost 5 bases and J 4 bases, leaving 12 bases between the germline ends. The CDR3 sequence: CASGRGAPGNTIYF. DNA for the CDR3: TGTGCTAGTGGTCGCGGGGCTCCCGGAAACACCATATATTTT.

This clone was seen once. The rearrangement uses TRBV7-8 and TRBJ2-5; perhaps TRBD1 as D (6 bases). This CDR3 comprises 16 residues. From germline, CDR1 is SGHVS and CDR2 FQNEAQ. Trimming removed 3 bases from V and 4 bases from J, with 18 bases in between. The CDR3 is CASSLGERETGETQYF. CDR3 coding DNA: TGTGCCAGCAGCTTGGGGGAGCGAGAGACAGGAGAGACCCAGTACTTC.

The chain employs TRBV5-5 and TRBJ1-5, with 8 nucleotides matching TRBD1. This CDR3 has 15 residues. Unmatched junction bases numbered 5, after V lost 0 bases and J lost 6 bases. Germline V CDR1 and CDR2: SGHKS, YYEKEE (reference sequence). The CDR3 protein is CASSLGSGGGQPQHF. As DNA, the CDR3 is TGTGCCAGCAGCTTGGGGTCAGGGGGCGGTCAGCCCCAGCATTTT. Full variable domain (missing parts from reference TRBV5-5 and TRBJ1-5): DAGVTQSPTHLIKTRGQQVTLRCSPISGHKSVSWYQQVLGQGPQFIFQYYEKEERGRGNFPDRFSARQFPNYSSELNVNALLLGDSALYLCASSLGSGGGQPQHFGDGTRLSIL.

The gene calls are TRBV29-1 and TRBJ2-5; a possible D gene is TRBD1 (6 bases). This CDR3 has 12 amino acids. Germline V gene lookup returns CDR1 SQVTM and CDR2 ANQGSEA. The germline V and J ends were trimmed by 3 bases and 7 bases, with 12 bases remaining between them. The CDR3 protein is CSVDPGASTQYF. In nucleotides, the CDR3 is TGCAGCGTTGATCCAGGGGCGTCGACCCAGTACTTC.

A single count supports this clone. The chain couples TRBV11-2 to TRBJ2-7; TRBD2 aligns across 8 bases. The CDR3 is made up of 15 amino acids. The ends lost 0 bases at V and 6 bases at J; junction bases unmatched: 7. Germline V gene sequence: CDR1 SGHAT, CDR2 FQNNGV. CDR3 amino acids: CASSLDWPAGAEQYF. The CDR3 DNA reads TGTGCCAGCAGCTTAGATTGGCCAGCGGGAGCCGAGCAGTACTTC.

This chain links TRBV5-1 with TRBJ2-3, with 8 bases identical to TRBD1. This CDR3 spans 15 amino acids. CDR1 and CDR2 (germline): SGHRS, YFSETQ. V shed 4 bases, J shed 1 base, and the junction held 5 bases outside the gene matches. CDR3 sequence (DNA): TGCGCCAGCAGCAAGGACAGGGTTGGCACAGATACGCAGTATTTT. Its translation: CASSKDRVGTDTQYF. The variable domain in full, completed from reference TRBV5-1 and TRBJ2-3, reads KAGVTQTPRYLIKTRGQQVTLSCSPISGHRSVSWYQQTPGQGLQFLFEYFSETQRNKGNFPGRFSGRQFSNSRSEMNVSTLELGDSALYLCASSKDRVGTDTQYFGPGTRLTVL.

The chain joins TRBV7-7 to TRBJ2-7, with D unclear. CDR1 is SSHAT and CDR2 is FNYEAQ in the germline V gene (reference sequence). The CDR3 has 16 amino acids. Trimming removed 0 bases from V and 1 base from J, with 13 bases in between. CDR3 protein: CASSLAQGTTSYEQYF. The CDR3 region has the DNA TGTGCCAGCAGCTTAGCGCAAGGTACTACTTCCTACGAGCAGTACTTC.

The rearrangement links TRBV7-3 to TRBJ2-3; 13 nucleotides align to TRBD2. Germline CDR1 is SGHTA and CDR2 is FQGTGA. CDR3 length: 19 amino acids. V was pared by 5 bases and J by 4 bases, with 15 bases of the junction left unmatched. The CDR3 is CASSPLGLAGEDAPDTQYF. As DNA, the CDR3 is TGTGCCAGCAGCCCCCTCGGACTAGCGGGAGAGGACGCACCAGATACGCAGTATTTT.

The V and J genes are TRBV24-1 and TRBJ2-2, with 11 nucleotides matching TRBD1. The germline V gene encodes CDR1 KGHDR and CDR2 SFDVKD. V was clipped by 3 bases and J by 4 bases; unmatched bases: 3. CDR3 length: 16 amino acids. The CDR3 bases are TGTGCCACCAGTGATAGGGGACAGGGGGGCACCGGGGAGCTGTTTTTT. Its protein product is CATSDRGQGGTGELFF.

V gene TRBV28 combines with J gene TRBJ1-1; TRBD1 matches at 7 bases. The CDR3 has 13 amino acids. The J segment lost 1 base and the V segment lost 4 bases, leaving 0 bases of the junction unmatched. Germline V gene lookup returns CDR1 MDHEN and CDR2 SYDVKM. DNA for the CDR3: TGTGCCAGCAGTTGGACAGGGAACACTGAAGCTTTCTTT. Encoded protein: CASSWTGNTEAFF.

The rearrangement links TRBV11-2 to TRBJ1-2, with 8 bases fitting TRBD1. The length of the CDR3 is 15 residues. The junction had 12 bases not matched to a gene; V was cut back by 4 bases and J by 8 bases. Germline lookup yields CDR1 SGHAT and CDR2 FQNNGV. The CDR3 DNA follows: TGTGCCAGCAGCTCACGGACAGGGTCCTTGGGGGGCTACACCTTC. Its protein product is CASSSRTGSLGGYTF.

The chain recombines TRBV23-1 with TRBJ1-3; the D is unclear. TRBV23-1 is known as an ORF, though its function is uncertain. The V end was cut by 4 bases, the J end by 0 bases, with 16 bases between. The CDR3 is made up of 17 amino acids. CDR3 coding DNA: TGCGCCAGCAGTCGCCTCAGACGGGGATTCTCTGGAAACACCATATATTTT. This sequence encodes CASSRLRRGFSGNTIYF.

The J gene is TRBJ2-7, the V gene TRBV7-2, with 9 bases fitting TRBD2. Germline V CDR1 and CDR2: SGHTA, FQGNSA. V shed 3 bases, J shed 3 bases, and the junction held 6 bases outside the gene matches. The CDR3 is 15 residues long. DNA of the CDR3: TGTGCCAGCAGCTTTCAAGCGGGAGGTGTCTACGAGCAGTACTTC. This translates into CASSFQAGGVYEQYF.

The chain couples TRBV7-2 to TRBJ2-3; 7 bases map to TRBD1. Germline lookup yields CDR1 SGHTA and CDR2 FQGNSA. The CDR3 is 16 residues long. J gave up 2 bases and V 5 bases, and 10 bases lay outside the gene matches. The CDR3 reads CASSITGTATTDTQYF. Here the CDR3 DNA reads TGTGCCAGCAGCATCACCGGGACAGCTACCACAGATACGCAGTATTTT. Supplemented by reference TRBV7-2 and TRBJ2-3, the full variable domain reads GAGVSQSPSNKVTEKGKDVELRCDPISGHTALYWYRQSLGQGLEFLIYFQGNSAPDKSGLPSDRFSAERTGGSVSTLTIQRTQQEDSAVYLCASSITGTATTDTQYFGPGTRLTVL.

V is TRBV5-4 and J is TRBJ1-2; a possible D gene is TRBD1 (5 bases). V was pared by 5 bases and J by 2 bases, with 10 bases between. The CDR3 length is 13 residues. Germline V gene sequence: CDR1 SGHNT, CDR2 YYREEE (reference sequence). CDR3 bases: TGTGCCAGCAGACTTCGGGGGAACTATGGCTACACCTTC. Its protein is CASRLRGNYGYTF.

This clone was detected many times. The chain links TRBV27 to TRBJ2-6; possibly TRBD2 for D (6 bases). The germline CDR1 and CDR2 sequences are MNHEY and SMNVEV (reference sequence). This CDR3 has 16 amino acids. Trimming took 7 bases from V and 0 from J, leaving 13 bases between them. This CDR3 is CASTGDGRSGANVLTF. The DNA of the CDR3 is TGTGCCAGCACGGGGGACGGACGCTCTGGGGCCAACGTCCTGACTTTC.

The V and J genes are TRBV28 and TRBJ1-2; TRBD1 might be the D (6 bases). Germline V CDR1 and CDR2: MDHEN, SYDVKM. The CDR3 runs to 13 residues. Trimming left V 7 bases short and J 7 bases short, with 16 bases between. The CDR3 spells CASKDGGAGGYTF. The CDR3 region has the DNA TGTGCCAGCAAGGATGGGGGGGCGGGTGGCTACACCTTC.

The rearrangement links TRBV7-2 to TRBJ1-2; unclear D gene. Per the germline V gene, CDR1 is SGHTA and CDR2 is FQGNSA. This CDR3 is 13 amino acids long. V was clipped by 5 bases and J by 2 bases, with 9 bases between them. CDR3 in amino acids: CASSPGLNYGYTF. In DNA form, the CDR3 reads TGTGCCAGCAGCCCCGGTCTCAACTATGGCTACACCTTC.

The rearrangement links TRBV27 to TRBJ2-5, with 15 bases fitting TRBD2. V lost 6 bases to trimming and J lost 5 bases; unmatched junction nucleotides: 13. The CDR3 contains 18 residues. The germline CDR1 and CDR2 sequences are MNHEY and SMNVEV (reference sequence). The CDR3 DNA follows: TGTGCCAGCAGGTCTCCCGCCGGGACTAGCGGGAGGAGGGAGACCCAGTACTTC. Its translation is CASRSPAGTSGRRETQYF.

This clone was observed once. This sequence joins TRBV7-6 and TRBJ1-1; 11 bases map to TRBD1. The CDR3 is 16 residues long. Per germline, CDR1 SGHVS and CDR2 FNYEAQ. V trimming: 4 bases; J trimming: 4 bases; junction bases outside the gene matches: 8. In DNA, the CDR3 is TGTGCCAGCAGCTCCGGGACAGGGGGTTTAGGCACTGAAGCTTTCTTT. Amino acid sequence: CASSSGTGGLGTEAFF.

The V gene is TRBV29-1, the J gene TRBJ2-7; D gene uncertain. This CDR3 is built from 13 residues. Germline V CDR1 and CDR2: SQVTM, ANQGSEA. V was cut by 1 base and J by 1 base, with 8 bases left in between. For the CDR3, the DNA is TGCAGCGTTGAAGGGGCCACATCCTACGAGCAGTACTTC. Its translation: CSVEGATSYEQYF.

The rearrangement joins TRBV3-1 (or the pseudogene TRBV3-2) to TRBJ1-6, with D hard to call. V was trimmed by 2 bases and J by 8 bases, leaving 4 bases between them. The CDR3 contains 12 residues. The germline V gene has CDR1 LGHDT and CDR2 YNNKEL (reference sequence). The CDR3 loop is CASSQLDSPLHF. The CDR3 coding sequence is TGTGCCAGCAGCCAACTTGATTCACCCCTCCACTTT.

The genes are TRBV7-9 and TRBJ1-5, with D tentatively TRBD1 (6 bases). Trimming stripped 0 bases from V and 6 bases from J, with 18 bases between. CDR3 length: 17 amino acids. Germline CDR1 is SEHNR and CDR2 is FQNEAQ (reference sequence). CDR3 nucleotides: TGTGCCAGCAGCTTAGCAGGGGGGGGCGAGGTGGGTCAGCCCCAGCATTTT. This encodes CASSLAGGGEVGQPQHF. The whole variable domain, filled in from reference TRBV7-9 and TRBJ1-5, reads DTGVSQNPRHKITKRGQNVTFRCDPISEHNRLYWYRQTLGQGPEFLTYFQNEAQLEKSRLLSDRFSAERPKGSFSTLEIQRTEQGDSAMYLCASSLAGGGEVGQPQHFGDGTRLSIL.

The chain links TRBV6-5 to TRBJ1-1; no firm D call. Trimming stripped 0 bases from V and 8 bases from J, with 13 bases between. Germline V gene sequence: CDR1 MNHEY, CDR2 SVGAGI. This CDR3 region has 14 residues. The CDR3 coding sequence is TGTGCCAGCAGTTACTCGAGGGAGCTATTAGAAGCTTTCTTT. Encoded protein: CASSYSRELLEAFF.